The 30 T cell receptor beta chains below come from one sample, sequenced in a study of neurological immune-mediated disorders. TCRdb fed the 5' RACE reads into MiXCR, producing one record per CDR3 protein. The repertoire includes about 50,000 distinct CDR3 sequences, 1.5% to 2% of them detected once, and approximately 2.3% sits in the top ten. Sequenced material: PBMCs. These TCRs come from a woman between 35 and 50 years old with multiple sclerosis.

The chain uses TRBV11-2 and TRBJ1-2; D possibly corresponds to TRBD1 (5 bases). Germline V gene data show CDR1 as SGHAT and CDR2 as FQNNGV. The V end lost 4 bases, the J end lost 3 bases, and 12 bases lay between the germline ends. This CDR3 has 14 amino acids. CDR3 residues: CASSWGLGDYGYTF. The CDR3 bases are TGTGCCAGCAGCTGGGGACTCGGCGACTATGGCTACACCTTC.

The table lists this clonotype with many counts. The chain recombines TRBV15 with TRBJ2-7; D gene uncertain. The CDR3 loop spans 13 amino acids. CDR1 is LNHNV and CDR2 is YYDKDF in the germline V gene (reference sequence). V lost 1 base and J 8 bases, leaving 12 bases between the germline ends. The CDR3 nucleotides read TGTGCCACCAGCAGAGCGATGACCCTCCAGCAGTACTTC. Protein: CATSRAMTLQQYF.

Ten or more counts support this clonotype. V usage is TRBV5-1 and J usage is TRBJ1-1; TRBD1 matches at 7 bases. The CDR3 runs to 14 residues. The J segment lost 1 base and the V segment lost 4 bases, leaving 4 bases of the junction unmatched. The V gene's germline CDR1 is SGHRS and CDR2 YFSETQ. Written as DNA, the CDR3 is TGCGCCAGCAGCGGGGGACAGCCGAACACTGAAGCTTTCTTT. It yields the protein CASSGGQPNTEAFF.

This chain uses TRBV19 with TRBJ2-7; 9 positions match TRBD2. The germline V gene encodes CDR1 LNHDA and CDR2 SQIVND (reference sequence). The CDR3 contains 15 residues. Unmatched junction bases numbered 11, after V lost 6 bases and J lost 5 bases. The CDR3 here is CASSLQPGLAHEQYF. CDR3 sequence (DNA): TGTGCCAGTAGCCTACAACCGGGACTAGCCCACGAGCAGTACTTC.

In this sample, this clonotype turned up many times. The chain joins TRBV6-5 to TRBJ2-1; D perhaps matches TRBD1 (6 bases). The V gene's germline CDR1 is MNHEY and CDR2 SVGAGI. This CDR3 region has 13 residues. V was pared by 3 bases and J by 7 bases, with 10 bases between. In DNA, the CDR3 is TGTGCCAGCAGTTATAGGCAGGGGAATGAGCAGTTCTTC. This gives the protein CASSYRQGNEQFF.

This clonotype was recorded many times. The chain carries TRBV6-2 or TRBV6-3 and TRBJ1-2; no firm D call. The V end was cut by 6 bases, the J end by 4 bases, with 12 bases between. Germline values: CDR1 MNHEY, CDR2 SVGEGT. The CDR3 consists of 13 residues. For the CDR3, the DNA is TGTGCCAGCAGCCCCGAGGGTGCCTATGGCTACACCTTC. It specifies CASSPEGAYGYTF.

This clonotype was counted many times. In DNA form, the CDR3 reads TGCGCCAGCAGTTTTGAATTGAGCGGGGTGAGCTCCTACAATGAGCAGTTCTTC. Its protein product is CASSFELSGVSSYNEQFF. The chain combines TRBV4-1 with TRBJ2-1, with TRBD2 identical over 7 bases. Trimming took 6 bases from V and 0 from J; bases not matched to a gene: 14. This CDR3 spans 18 amino acids. Germline V gene sequence: CDR1 MGHRA, CDR2 YSYEKL.

This clonotype was observed many times. The genes are TRBV7-8 and TRBJ1-1; D uncertain. The CDR3 covers 13 residues. Trimming stripped 6 bases from V and 5 bases from J, with 13 bases between. Germline V CDR1 and CDR2: SGHVS, FQNEAQ. The CDR3 sequence is CASRVGRNTEAFF. CDR3 in DNA: TGTGCCAGCAGGGTTGGGAGGAATACTGAAGCTTTCTTT.

This clonotype was seen many times. The rearrangement uses TRBV27 and TRBJ2-3; a weak D match, TRBD2 (6 bases). There are 14 residues in the CDR3. The germline CDR1 and CDR2 sequences are MNHEY and SMNVEV (reference sequence). The germline V and J ends were trimmed by 6 bases and 5 bases, with 15 bases remaining between them. Here the CDR3 reads CASRSQGGGDTQYF. In DNA form, the CDR3 reads TGTGCCAGCAGATCTCAGGGAGGTGGAGATACGCAGTATTTT.

In its sample, this clonotype was seen many times. A much larger clone lies one base from this, so it may be a read error. Since the CDR3 does not end with the conserved phenylalanine or tryptophan, this likely comes from a read error. The chain links TRBV4-1 to TRBJ1-2; weak D call: TRBD1 (5 bases). This CDR3 has 14 residues. The germline V and J ends were trimmed by 1 base and 5 bases, with 11 bases remaining between them. Per the germline V gene, CDR1 is MGHRA and CDR2 is YSYEKL. As DNA, the CDR3 is TGCGCCAGCAGCCAAGGGGACGGCGGGTATGGCTACACCTGC. Its protein is CASSQGDGGYGYTC.

In this sample, this clonotype turned up many times. The chain recombines TRBV20-1 with TRBJ1-5; no definite D call. Germline CDR1 is DFQATT and CDR2 is SNEGSKA (reference sequence). This CDR3 is built from 15 residues. V was pared by 0 bases and J by 3 bases, with 12 bases between. The CDR3 region has the DNA TGCAGTGCTAGAGAGTACGGGCAGAACAATCAGCCCCAGCATTTT. It translates to CSAREYGQNNQPQHF.

This clonotype was recorded many times. The chain joins TRBV12-3 or TRBV12-4 to TRBJ1-5, with D unresolved. The CDR3 consists of 12 residues. Trimming shortened V by 5 bases and J by 8 bases, and 10 bases separated the two germline ends. In DNA form, the CDR3 reads TGTGCCAGCAGTCAAGCCCGTGAGCCCCAGCATTTT. Encoded protein: CASSQAREPQHF.

CDR3 sequence (DNA): TGTGCCAGCAGCTTAATCCGCTATGGCTACACCTTC. This translates into CASSLIRYGYTF. The V and J genes are TRBV7-9 and TRBJ1-2; D uncertain. Trimming shortened V by 2 bases and J by 4 bases, and 5 bases separated the two germline ends. The CDR3 consists of 12 residues. The germline V gene encodes CDR1 SEHNR and CDR2 FQNEAQ (reference sequence). The whole variable domain, remainder taken from reference TRBV7-9 and TRBJ1-2, is DTGVSQNPRHKITKRGQNVTFRCDPISEHNRLYWYRQTLGQGPEFLTYFQNEAQLEKSRLLSDRFSAERPKGSFSTLEIQRTEQGDSAMYLCASSLIRYGYTFGSGTRLTVV.

This clonotype has at least ten counts. The chain has TRBV20-1 and TRBJ1-1; no clear D gene. The CDR3 is 15 residues long. V shed 2 bases and J shed 4 bases, with 17 bases lying between them. Germline CDR1 is DFQATT and CDR2 is SNEGSKA (reference sequence). The CDR3 sequence is CSARYPRRPGTEAFF. The CDR3 nucleotides read TGCAGTGCTAGATATCCCCGTCGACCCGGCACTGAAGCTTTCTTT.

This clonotype was observed many times. The genes are TRBV15 and TRBJ2-6; perhaps TRBD2 as D (5 bases). The CDR3 runs to 18 residues. Germline-derived CDR1 and CDR2 are LNHNV and YYDKDF (reference sequence). Trimming left V 0 bases short and J 0 bases short, with 12 bases between. For the CDR3, the DNA is TGTGCCACCAGCAGAGATAGCGCGTTACGCTCTGGGGCCAACGTCCTGACTTTC. The encoded protein is CATSRDSALRSGANVLTF.

This clonotype was observed many times. CDR3 residues: CACCAGLTGPYNEQFF. The CDR3 DNA is TGTGCCTGTTGCGCAGGGCTCACCGGACCCTACAATGAGCAGTTCTTC. The V call is TRBV6-6, the J call TRBJ2-1, with TRBD1 as a possible D gene (5 bases). CDR3 size: 16 residues. Germline V CDR1 and CDR2: MNHNY, SVGAGI (reference sequence). With 11 bases removed from V and 2 bases from J, the gap between germline ends came to 22 bases.

This clonotype was counted at least ten times. The chain is built from TRBV20-1 and TRBJ1-4; no clear D. The germline CDR1 and CDR2 sequences are DFQATT and SNEGSKA (reference sequence). Trimming removed 7 bases at V and 8 bases at J, with 8 bases between. This CDR3 region has 10 residues. The CDR3 nucleotides read TGCAGTGTCTTTGGAGAAAAACTGTTTTTT. Amino acid sequence: CSVFGEKLFF.

Many counts were recorded for this clonotype. The gene calls are TRBV3-1 and TRBJ1-2; D is possibly TRBD1 (5 bases). CDR1 and CDR2 (germline): LGHDT, YNNKEL (reference sequence). The V end lost 4 bases, the J end lost 1 base, and 13 bases lay between the germline ends. The length of the CDR3 is 15 residues. The CDR3: CASSRSGDFNYGYTF. The CDR3 DNA reads as TGTGCCAGCAGCCGTTCGGGGGATTTTAACTATGGCTACACCTTC.

This clonotype was counted ten times or more. The chain carries TRBV4-1 and TRBJ1-1, with 7 nucleotides matching TRBD1. The CDR3 totals 14 residues. Germline V gives CDR1 MGHRA, CDR2 YSYEKL. With 4 bases clipped from V and 7 bases from J, the junction kept 9 bases outside the gene matches. In nucleotides, the CDR3 is TGCGCCAGCAGCCGGGGGGAGGGGGCGGTTGAAGCTTTCTTT. As protein: CASSRGEGAVEAFF.

In its sample, this clonotype was seen many times. The chain uses TRBV3-1 and TRBJ1-2; the match to TRBD1 covers 7 bases. Trimming removed 0 bases from V and 3 bases from J; junction bases left unmatched: 4. The CDR3 covers 15 residues. Germline loops: CDR1 LGHDT, CDR2 YNNKEL (reference sequence). CDR3 sequence reads: CASSQDGDSYYGYTF. Here the CDR3 DNA reads TGTGCCAGCAGCCAAGACGGGGACAGTTACTATGGCTACACCTTC. Looking up the rest from reference TRBV3-1 and TRBJ1-2 gives the full variable domain: DTAVSQTPKYLVTQMGNDKSIKCEQNLGHDTMYWYKQDSKKFLKIMFSYNNKELIINETVPNRFSPKSPDKAHLNLHINSLELGDSAVYFCASSQDGDSYYGYTFGSGTRLTVV.

This clonotype was seen at least ten times. This chain uses TRBV5-1 with TRBJ2-5; 7 bases line up with TRBD1. The trim removed 4 bases at V and 5 bases at J, leaving 8 bases unmatched. The CDR3 contains 14 residues. Germline V gives CDR1 SGHRS, CDR2 YFSETQ. The CDR3 DNA is TGCGCCAGCAGCATAAGACAGGGTTGGGAGACCCAGTACTTC. Its translation is CASSIRQGWETQYF.

This clonotype was observed at least ten times. The chain links TRBV9 to TRBJ1-2; 7 bases agree with TRBD1. J gave up 4 bases and V 0 bases, and 9 bases lay outside the gene matches. Germline V gene sequence: CDR1 SGDLS, CDR2 YYNGEE. The CDR3 has 16 residues. The CDR3 nucleotides read TGTGCCAGCAGCGTAGTAGGGACAGAAGATGCCTATGGCTACACCTTC. Amino acids: CASSVVGTEDAYGYTF. Full variable domain (remainder filled in from reference TRBV9 and TRBJ1-2): DSGVTQTPKHLITATGQRVTLRCSPRSGDLSVYWYQQSLDQGLQFLIQYYNGEERAKGNILERFSAQQFPDLHSELNLSSLELGDSALYFCASSVVGTEDAYGYTFGSGTRLTVV.

This clonotype was observed at least ten times. The genes are TRBV29-1 and TRBJ1-1; possible D gene TRBD1, 6 bases. There are 14 residues in the CDR3. Trimming took off 1 base at V and 3 bases at J, with 12 bases between the two ends. The germline V gene has CDR1 SQVTM and CDR2 ANQGSEA. The CDR3 here is CSVEVRGRYTEAFF. CDR3 coding DNA: TGCAGCGTTGAAGTTAGGGGGAGGTACACTGAAGCTTTCTTT.

This clonotype was observed at least ten times. The rearrangement uses TRBV7-9 and TRBJ1-1; D gene ambiguous. The V end lost 5 bases, the J end lost 2 bases, and 12 bases lay between the germline ends. CDR1 and CDR2 (germline): SEHNR, FQNEAQ (reference sequence). This CDR3 is 14 amino acids long. The CDR3 is CASSTASFNTEAFF. CDR3 nucleotide sequence: TGTGCCAGCAGCACCGCCAGTTTTAACACTGAAGCTTTCTTT.

This clonotype showed up many times. The V call is TRBV10-3, the J call TRBJ1-2, with TRBD1 matching 8 bases. Germline CDR1 and CDR2: ENHRY and SYGVKD. This CDR3 spans 13 amino acids. The ends lost 5 bases at V and 4 bases at J; junction bases unmatched: 3. The CDR3 bases are TGTGCCATCAGTTTCACAGGGGGCTATGGCTACACCTTC. It translates to CAISFTGGYGYTF.

This clonotype was observed at least ten times. The chain joins TRBV3-1 to TRBJ1-2; D remains ambiguous. The CDR3 is 13 amino acids. V lost 4 bases and J lost 8, with 14 bases in between. CDR1 is LGHDT, CDR2 YNNKEL, per germline (reference sequence). The CDR3 spells CASSPSEGGGYTF. The DNA for the CDR3 is TGTGCCAGCAGCCCAAGTGAGGGAGGAGGCTACACCTTC.

This clonotype was picked up many times. The chain joins TRBV7-6 to TRBJ2-2, with no clear D. Looked up from germline, CDR1 is SGHVS and CDR2 is FNYEAQ. V was pared by 1 base and J by 7 bases, with 13 bases between. The CDR3 length is 15 residues. The CDR3 nucleotides are TGTGCCAGCAGCTTAGTACTACCCCCGGGCGGGGAGCTGTTTTTT. Translated, it gives CASSLVLPPGGELFF.

The sample holds many counts of this clonotype. The chain uses TRBV20-1 and TRBJ2-5; 8 bases line up with TRBD2. J was trimmed by 1 base and V by 6 bases; bases with no gene match: 4. The germline CDR1 and CDR2 sequences are DFQATT and SNEGSKA (reference sequence). This CDR3 has 13 residues. CDR3 nucleotides: TGCAGTGCGGGGACTAGGCGCCAAGAGACCCAGTACTTC. Amino acids: CSAGTRRQETQYF.

This clonotype was observed at least ten times. This chain's CDR3 is CATRPGGTNTGELFF. CDR3 DNA: TGTGCCACCAGACCCGGGGGGACGAACACCGGGGAGCTGTTTTTT. The rearrangement uses TRBV12-3 or TRBV12-4 and TRBJ2-2; 7 positions agree with TRBD2. V was clipped by 10 bases and J by 0 bases; unmatched bases: 8. This CDR3 is 15 amino acids long.

This clonotype was counted many times. This chain links TRBV20-1 with TRBJ2-6; D remains ambiguous. The V end lost 2 bases, the J end lost 0 bases, and 2 bases lay between the germline ends. Germline-derived CDR1 and CDR2 are DFQATT and SNEGSKA (reference sequence). CDR3 length: 13 residues. The CDR3 DNA reads TGCAGTGCTAGACCCTCTGGGGCCAACGTCCTGACTTTC. This translates into CSARPSGANVLTF.